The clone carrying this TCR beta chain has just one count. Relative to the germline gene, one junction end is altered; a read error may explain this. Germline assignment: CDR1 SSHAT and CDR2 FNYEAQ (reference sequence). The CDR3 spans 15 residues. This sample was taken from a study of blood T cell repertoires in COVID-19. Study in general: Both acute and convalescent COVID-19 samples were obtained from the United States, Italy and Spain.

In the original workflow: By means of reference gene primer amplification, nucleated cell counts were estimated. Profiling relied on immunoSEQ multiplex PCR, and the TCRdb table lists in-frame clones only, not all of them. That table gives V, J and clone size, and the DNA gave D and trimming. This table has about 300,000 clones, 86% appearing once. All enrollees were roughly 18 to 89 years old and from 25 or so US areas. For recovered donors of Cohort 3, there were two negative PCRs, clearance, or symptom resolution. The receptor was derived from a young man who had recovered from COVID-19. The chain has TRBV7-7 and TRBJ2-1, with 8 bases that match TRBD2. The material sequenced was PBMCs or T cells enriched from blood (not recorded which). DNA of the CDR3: TGTGCTAGCAGCTTAACAGCGGGAGCAGGTCATGAGCAGTTCTTC. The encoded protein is CASSLTAGAGHEQFF.